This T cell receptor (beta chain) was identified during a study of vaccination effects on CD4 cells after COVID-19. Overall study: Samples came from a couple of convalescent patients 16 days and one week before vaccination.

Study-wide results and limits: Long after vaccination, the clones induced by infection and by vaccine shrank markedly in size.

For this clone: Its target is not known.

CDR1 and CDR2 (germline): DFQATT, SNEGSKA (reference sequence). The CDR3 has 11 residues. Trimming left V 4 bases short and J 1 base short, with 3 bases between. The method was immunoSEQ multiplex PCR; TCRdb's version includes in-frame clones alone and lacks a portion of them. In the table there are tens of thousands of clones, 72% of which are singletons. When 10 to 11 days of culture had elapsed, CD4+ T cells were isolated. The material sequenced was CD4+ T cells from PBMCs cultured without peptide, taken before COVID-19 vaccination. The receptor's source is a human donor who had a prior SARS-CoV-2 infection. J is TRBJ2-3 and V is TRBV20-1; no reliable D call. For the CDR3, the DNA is TGCAGTGCTATAGGCACAGATACGCAGTATTTT. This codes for CSAIGTDTQYF.